This section outlines one TCR beta chain sequence together with its context. In the study's own analysis: Reference gene primer amplification yielded estimated nucleated cell counts. Using immunoSEQ multiplex PCR, the repertoire was profiled, and TCRdb retains in-frame clones only, with some absent. D and trimming were read from the DNA, whereas the V and J calls and clone size are those reported in that table. The table shows 150,000 to 200,000 clones, with around 85% occurring only once. The CDR3 is made up of 11 amino acids. V was clipped by 6 bases and J by 4 bases, with 4 bases between them. Germline V CDR1 and CDR2: SGHVS, FNYEAQ. These data come from a study of blood T cell repertoires in COVID-19. Study overall: COVID-19 samples, acute and convalescent, were from the United States, Italy and Spain.

The V and J genes are TRBV7-6 and TRBJ1-3; D is unclear. The receptor was isolated from a human donor with acute or convalescent COVID-19. The donor label of this sample is uncertain. The sample consisted of peripheral blood. The CDR3 region is CASREGNTIYF. The CDR3 region has the DNA TGTGCCAGCAGAGAGGGAAACACCATATATTTT.